One sample yielded the 32 T cell receptor beta chains listed below, sequenced in a study of blood T cell repertoires in COVID-19. Data came from immunoSEQ multiplex PCR; TCRdb stores just in-frame clones and leaves some out. In the table there are 150,000 to 200,000 clones, roughly 87% of which are singletons. Sequenced input: peripheral blood. These receptors all come from a woman in her 70s with COVID-19, enrolled during active disease.

The chain combines TRBV27 with TRBJ1-5; D remains unclear. The CDR3 consists of 13 residues. The V gene lost 5 bases and the J gene lost 1 base, with 6 bases spanning the gap. CDR1 is MNHEY, CDR2 SMNVEV, per germline (reference sequence). CDR3 nucleotides: TGTGCCAGCAGTCCGGGGAGCAATCAGCCCCAGCATTTT. It codes for CASSPGSNQPQHF.

This clone was seen a single time. The chain uses TRBV28 and TRBJ1-5; D is undetermined. CDR3 length: 12 amino acids. With 6 bases removed from V and 3 bases from J, the gap between germline ends came to 6 bases. The germline gives CDR1 MDHEN, CDR2 SYDVKM. The CDR3 sequence: CASSLNNQPQHF. Here the CDR3 DNA reads TGTGCCAGCAGCCTTAACAATCAGCCCCAGCATTTT.

The V gene is TRBV9, the J gene TRBJ2-1; perhaps TRBD2 as D (6 bases). The CDR3 is 16 residues long. Trimming removed 3 bases from V and 8 bases from J, with 21 bases in between. Germline V gives CDR1 SGDLS, CDR2 YYNGEE. CDR3 DNA: TGTGCCAGCAGCGACCCCTCCGGGGGAGGCAGTGATGAGCAGTTCTTC. Protein: CASSDPSGGGSDEQFF. Variable domain in full (rest from reference TRBV9 and TRBJ2-1): DSGVTQTPKHLITATGQRVTLRCSPRSGDLSVYWYQQSLDQGLQFLIQYYNGEERAKGNILERFSAQQFPDLHSELNLSSLELGDSALYFCASSDPSGGGSDEQFFGPGTRLTVL.

The CDR3 sequence: CASSRGLAGGYNEQFF. Here the CDR3 DNA reads TGTGCCAGCAGCCGAGGACTAGCGGGAGGATACAATGAGCAGTTCTTC. The chain joins TRBV28 to TRBJ2-1, with 14 positions matching TRBD2. The V gene end was trimmed by 6 bases and the J gene end by 4 bases; junction bases not matched to a gene: 5. CDR1 and CDR2 from the germline V gene are MDHEN and SYDVKM. This CDR3 comprises 16 residues.

This clone appeared once. J is TRBJ2-7 and V is TRBV27; TRBD2 matches 7 bases. The germline CDR1 and CDR2 sequences are MNHEY and SMNVEV (reference sequence). J was trimmed by 6 bases and V by 4 bases; bases with no gene match: 6. The CDR3 sequence is 13 residues long. The CDR3, as DNA: TGTGCCAGCAGTTGGGGGGGAACTAGCGAGCAGTACTTC. Translated: CASSWGGTSEQYF.

This clone was seen just once. V is TRBV18 and J is TRBJ2-1; TRBD2 matches at 11 bases. The trim removed 0 bases at V and 7 bases at J, leaving 17 bases unmatched. Germline V gives CDR1 KGHSH, CDR2 LQKENI. This CDR3 contains 20 residues. In DNA form, the CDR3 reads TGTGCCAGCTCACCACCTCGCGGGACTAGCGGTCCACGTTTTCTTAATGAGCAGTTCTTC. This gives the protein CASSPPRGTSGPRFLNEQFF. Combining the CDR3 with reference TRBV18 and TRBJ2-1 gives the whole variable domain NAGVMQNPRHLVRRRGQEARLRCSPMKGHSHVYWYRQLPEEGLKFMVYLQKENIIDESGMPKERFSAEFPKEGPSILRIQQVVRGDSAAYFCASSPPRGTSGPRFLNEQFFGPGTRLTVL.

This sequence joins TRBV30 and TRBJ1-6, with 8 positions matching TRBD1. The CDR3 spans 15 residues. Germline V gene lookup returns CDR1 GTSNPN and CDR2 SVGIG (reference sequence). V was pared by 2 bases and J by 7 bases, with 7 bases of the junction left unmatched. CDR3 residues: CAWSLPTGVNSPLHF. DNA of the CDR3: TGTGCCTGGAGTCTCCCGACAGGGGTAAATTCACCCCTCCACTTT. Combining the CDR3 with reference TRBV30 and TRBJ1-6 gives the whole variable domain SQTIHQWPATLVQPVGSPLSLECTVEGTSNPNLYWYRQAAGRGLQLLFYSVGIGQISSEVPQNLSASRPQDRQFILSSKKLLLSDSGFYLCAWSLPTGVNSPLHFGNGTRLTVT.

V gene TRBV5-5 combines with J gene TRBJ1-2, with TRBD1 matching over 10 bases. The V segment lost 4 bases and the J segment 8 bases; nucleotides outside the gene matches: 14. Germline loops: CDR1 SGHKS, CDR2 YYEKEE (reference sequence). The CDR3 runs to 16 residues. CDR3 nucleotide sequence: TGTGCCAGCAGCACTCATTCCGAGACAGGGGGCAACGGCTACACCTTC. As protein: CASSTHSETGGNGYTF.

This CDR3 reads CASTKRDGEQYF. The CDR3 DNA follows: TGTGCCAGCACCAAGAGGGATGGCGAGCAGTACTTC. The chain is built from TRBV6-5 and TRBJ2-7; tentatively, D is TRBD2 (5 bases). V was clipped by 7 bases and J by 6 bases, with 13 bases between them. The CDR3 is 12 residues long. The germline V gene encodes CDR1 MNHEY and CDR2 SVGAGI.

This sequence joins TRBV27 and TRBJ2-1; 8 nucleotides agree with TRBD2. The CDR3 has 15 residues. V trimming: 6 bases; J trimming: 2 bases; junction bases outside the gene matches: 6. CDR1 is MNHEY and CDR2 is SMNVEV in the germline V gene (reference sequence). The CDR3 loop reads CASRSGRSAYNEQFF. The CDR3, as DNA: TGTGCCAGCAGGAGCGGGAGATCGGCCTACAATGAGCAGTTCTTC.

The J gene is TRBJ2-1, the V gene TRBV4-1; D not certain. V lost 0 bases and J 13 bases, leaving 13 bases between the germline ends. This CDR3 is 13 amino acids long. The germline V gene has CDR1 MGHRA and CDR2 YSYEKL. CDR3 nucleotide sequence: TGCGCCAGCAGCCAAGACCTGACTCTCTCCCAGTTCTTC. It encodes CASSQDLTLSQFF.

This chain connects TRBV4-3 to TRBJ1-2; 10 bases agree with TRBD1. The CDR3 consists of 16 residues. The germline CDR1 and CDR2 sequences are LGHNA and YSLEER. The J segment lost 6 bases and the V segment lost 4 bases, leaving 11 bases of the junction unmatched. The CDR3 region is CASSRRAGTGADGYTF. As DNA, the CDR3 is TGCGCCAGCAGCCGCCGAGCGGGGACAGGGGCAGATGGCTACACCTTC.

CDR3 residues: CASSKTGAGFLETQYF. The CDR3 DNA reads TGTGCCAGCAGCAAGACAGGGGCGGGTTTTCTAGAGACCCAGTACTTC. This chain uses TRBV5-4 with TRBJ2-5, with 8 bases lining up with TRBD1. After removal of 4 bases from V and 4 bases from J, the junction contained 12 bases not matched to a gene. Germline V lookup: CDR1 SGHNT, CDR2 YYREEE (reference sequence). The CDR3 loop spans 16 amino acids.

The chain employs TRBV29-1 and TRBJ2-7, with a tentative D call TRBD1 (5 bases). Per the germline V gene, CDR1 is SQVTM and CDR2 is ANQGSEA. With 4 bases removed from V and 2 bases from J, the gap between germline ends came to 15 bases. The CDR3 contains 14 residues. The CDR3 DNA reads TGCAGCGTTGTAGTCAGGGAATGGACCTACGAGCAGTACTTC. Translating it yields CSVVVREWTYEQYF.

This chain joins TRBV24-1 and TRBJ1-1; 7 nucleotides line up with TRBD1. The germline CDR1 and CDR2 sequences are KGHDR and SFDVKD. The CDR3 loop spans 14 amino acids. V lost 3 bases, J lost 5 bases, and 5 bases stayed unmatched. In DNA, the CDR3 is TGTGCCACCAGTGATGACAGGGAAGGGACTGAAGCTTTCTTT. Its translation is CATSDDREGTEAFF.

J is TRBJ2-1 and V is TRBV5-1; D may be TRBD2 (6 bases). With 3 bases removed from V and 5 bases from J, the gap between germline ends came to 15 bases. The CDR3 is 15 residues long. CDR1 is SGHRS, CDR2 YFSETQ, per germline. CDR3 loop: CASSSTGLENNEQFF. CDR3 coding DNA: TGCGCCAGCAGCTCTACGGGACTGGAAAACAATGAGCAGTTCTTC.

The chain has TRBV19 and TRBJ1-1; no clear D gene. Trimming took off 7 bases at V and 2 bases at J, with 11 bases between the two ends. CDR3 length: 13 residues. CDR1 is LNHDA and CDR2 is SQIVND in the germline V gene (reference sequence). The CDR3 reads CASTLVGNTEAFF. CDR3 DNA sequence: TGTGCCAGTACCCTAGTAGGAAACACTGAAGCTTTCTTT.

The chain couples TRBV5-1 to TRBJ1-4; 8 positions agree with TRBD1. The J segment lost 7 bases and the V segment lost 4 bases, leaving 9 bases of the junction unmatched. The germline CDR1 and CDR2 sequences are SGHRS and YFSETQ. The CDR3 contains 15 residues. CDR3 sequence reads: CASSLAGQVTEKLFF. The CDR3 nucleotides read TGCGCCAGCAGCCTAGCGGGACAGGTCACTGAAAAACTGTTTTTT.

This clone was observed many times. The chain links TRBV11-2 to TRBJ2-7, with 10 bases aligning to TRBD1. Germline CDR1 and CDR2: SGHAT and FQNNGV. The CDR3 contains 16 residues. The trim removed 5 bases at V and 1 base at J, leaving 8 bases unmatched. CDR3 sequence: CASSDPGTGASYEQYF. The CDR3 DNA is TGTGCCAGCAGCGACCCGGGGACAGGGGCGTCCTACGAGCAGTACTTC.

CDR3 in amino acids: CASSFRTGGNSPLHF. DNA for the CDR3: TGCGCCAGCAGCTTCCGGACAGGGGGAAATTCACCCCTCCACTTT. The genes are TRBV5-1 and TRBJ1-6, with 10 bases lining up with TRBD1. The CDR3 runs 15 residues. The trim removed 2 bases at V and 7 bases at J, leaving 3 bases unmatched. CDR1 and CDR2 (germline): SGHRS, YFSETQ.

J is TRBJ2-1 and V is TRBV7-9, with a weak D call TRBD2 (5 bases). Germline V gives CDR1 SEHNR, CDR2 FQNEAQ (reference sequence). The V end lost 1 base, the J end lost 3 bases, and 13 bases lay between the germline ends. This CDR3 is 16 amino acids long. CDR3 region: CASSLGLLDFYNEQFF. The CDR3, as DNA: TGTGCCAGCAGCTTAGGATTACTAGACTTCTACAATGAGCAGTTCTTC.

The chain combines TRBV7-2 with TRBJ2-3; 7 bases map to TRBD2. J lost 0 bases, V lost 5 bases, and 5 bases had no gene match. The CDR3 length is 15 residues. The germline gives CDR1 SGHTA, CDR2 FQGNSA. CDR3 region: CASSQVGGSTDTQYF. The CDR3 DNA reads TGTGCCAGCAGCCAAGTGGGGGGGAGCACAGATACGCAGTATTTT.

CDR3 loop: CASRVQVSFTEAFF. The CDR3 DNA reads TGTGCCAGCAGAGTACAGGTCTCTTTCACTGAAGCTTTCTTT. V is TRBV6-5 and J is TRBJ1-1, with a tentative D call TRBD1 (5 bases). V was trimmed by 6 bases and J by 4 bases, leaving 15 bases between them. CDR1 MNHEY and CDR2 SVGAGI come from the germline V gene. There are 14 residues in the CDR3.

The chain carries TRBV7-6 and TRBJ2-7; D unclear. The V end lost 1 base, the J end lost 6 bases, and 7 bases lay between the germline ends. There are 12 residues in the CDR3. The germline CDR1 and CDR2 sequences are SGHVS and FNYEAQ. CDR3 bases: TGTGCCAGCAGCTTAGGGGCGACCGAGCAGTACTTC. This gives the protein CASSLGATEQYF.

DNA for the CDR3: TGTGCCAGCTCACAGAGCCGGGACTTGACTATCTACGAGCAGTACTTC. Protein: CASSQSRDLTIYEQYF. The V call is TRBV18, the J call TRBJ2-7, with D possibly being TRBD2 (6 bases). This CDR3 is built from 16 residues. Germline V gene data show CDR1 as KGHSH and CDR2 as LQKENI. Trimming took off 4 bases at V and 3 bases at J, with 19 bases between the two ends.

The genes are TRBV24-1 and TRBJ2-5; TRBD1 aligns across 12 bases. The CDR3 is made up of 16 amino acids. V lost 5 bases to trimming and J lost 4 bases; unmatched junction nucleotides: 7. Germline assignment: CDR1 KGHDR and CDR2 SFDVKD. CDR3 coding DNA: TGTGCCACCAGTGGGGGGGACAGGGGGCAGGGAGAGACCCAGTACTTC. Encoded protein: CATSGGDRGQGETQYF.

The chain joins TRBV3-1 (or the pseudogene TRBV3-2) to TRBJ2-7; TRBD1 agrees at 9 bases. J gave up 2 bases and V 4 bases, and 3 bases lay outside the gene matches. The CDR3 is 14 residues long. Germline loops: CDR1 LGHDT, CDR2 YNNKEL (reference sequence). This CDR3 reads CASSPGTGTYEQYF. CDR3 nucleotides: TGTGCCAGCAGCCCAGGGACAGGGACCTACGAGCAGTACTTC.

This clone was counted a few times. The V and J genes are TRBV6-4 and TRBJ1-4; 7 bases fit TRBD1. V was pared by 0 bases and J by 0 bases, with 1 base of the junction left unmatched. Per germline, CDR1 MRHNA and CDR2 SNTAGT. CDR3 size: 16 residues. The CDR3 spells CASSDSGTATNEKLFF. DNA for the CDR3: TGTGCCAGCAGTGACTCGGGGACAGCAACTAATGAAAAACTGTTTTTT.

V gene TRBV9 combines with J gene TRBJ1-4; D unclear. Trimming pared 2 bases from V and 5 bases from J, leaving 7 bases between. This CDR3 is built from 13 residues. CDR1 is SGDLS, CDR2 YYNGEE, per germline. CDR3 in amino acids: CASSVRANEKLFF. The CDR3 region has the DNA TGTGCCAGCAGCGTTCGCGCAAATGAAAAACTGTTTTTT.

The V and J genes are TRBV9 and TRBJ1-6; perhaps TRBD1 as D (6 bases). CDR1 is SGDLS, CDR2 YYNGEE, per germline. The CDR3 has 16 residues. The V and J ends lost 0 bases and 6 bases respectively, with 13 bases between them. Here the CDR3 reads CASSVATTGLNSPLHF. As DNA, the CDR3 is TGTGCCAGCAGCGTAGCTACGACAGGCCTTAATTCACCCCTCCACTTT. The entire variable domain, with the rest obtained from reference TRBV9 and TRBJ1-6, is as follows: DSGVTQTPKHLITATGQRVTLRCSPRSGDLSVYWYQQSLDQGLQFLIQYYNGEERAKGNILERFSAQQFPDLHSELNLSSLELGDSALYFCASSVATTGLNSPLHFGNGTRLTVT.

The CDR3 is CASSRPGTGGQPQHF. The CDR3, as DNA: TGTGCCAGCAGTCGTCCCGGGACAGGGGGTCAGCCCCAGCATTTT. V usage is TRBV28 and J usage is TRBJ1-5; 11 bases agree with TRBD1. Germline CDR1 reads MDHEN; CDR2 reads SYDVKM. Trimming at V came to 5 bases and at J to 6 bases, leaving 6 bases not matched to a gene. The CDR3 length is 15 residues.

In its sample, this clone was seen a few times. V gene TRBV30 combines with J gene TRBJ2-3; TRBD1 agrees at 7 bases. The CDR3 consists of 16 residues. Unmatched junction bases numbered 8, after V lost 2 bases and J lost 0 bases. From germline, CDR1 is GTSNPN and CDR2 SVGIG (reference sequence). The CDR3 DNA reads TGTGCCTGGAGTTTTGGGACAGCCTCTAGCACAGATACGCAGTATTTT. It codes for CAWSFGTASSTDTQYF.